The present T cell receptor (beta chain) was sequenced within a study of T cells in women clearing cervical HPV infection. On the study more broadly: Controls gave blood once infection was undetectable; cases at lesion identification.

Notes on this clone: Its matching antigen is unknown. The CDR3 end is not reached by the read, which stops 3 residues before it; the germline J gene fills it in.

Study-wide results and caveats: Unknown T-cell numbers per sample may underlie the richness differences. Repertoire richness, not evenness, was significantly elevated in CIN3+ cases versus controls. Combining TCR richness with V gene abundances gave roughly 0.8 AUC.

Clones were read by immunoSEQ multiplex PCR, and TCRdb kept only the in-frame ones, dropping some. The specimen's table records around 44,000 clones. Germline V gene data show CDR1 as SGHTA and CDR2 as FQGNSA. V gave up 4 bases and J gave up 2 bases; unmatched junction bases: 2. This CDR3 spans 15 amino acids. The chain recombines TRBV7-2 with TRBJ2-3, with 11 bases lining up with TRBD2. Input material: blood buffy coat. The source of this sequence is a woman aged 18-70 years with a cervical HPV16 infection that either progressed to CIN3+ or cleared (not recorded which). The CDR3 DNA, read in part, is TGTGCCAGCAGCTCGGGACTAGCGGTCACAGATACG. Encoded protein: CASSSGLAVTDT. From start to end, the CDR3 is CASSSGLAVTDTQYF.